This T cell receptor (beta chain) was sequenced during a study of blood T cell repertoires in COVID-19. Germline V gene data show CDR1 as SGHDT and CDR2 as YYEEEE. This CDR3 region has 15 residues. V shed 1 base and J 4 bases; nucleotides not matched to a gene: 2. Clinical history as reported by participants underpinned cohort assignment. Sequencing was performed with immunoSEQ multiplex PCR; in TCRdb, only in-frame clones are kept and a portion is missing. The sample has approximately 200,000 clones; 70% to 85% are singletons. The source of this sequence is a woman in her thirties who had recovered from COVID-19. J is TRBJ2-1 and V is TRBV5-6, with 10 positions matching TRBD2. Sequenced input: PBMCs or T cells enriched from blood (not recorded which). CDR3 nucleotides: TGTGCCAGCAGCTTGTTACTAGCGGGGTACAATGAGCAGTTCTTC. It specifies CASSLLLAGYNEQFF.